This T cell receptor (beta chain) stems from a study of human T cells and chemical hapten exposure. In the study overall: Each week of the roughly 24-week study, patients had diphenylcyclopropenone applied to the scalp. Small pooled library volume differences chiefly drove per-sample TCR yield variation. The study's findings and limits: DPC sensitization left the count of TCRs above 1 in 1000 unchanged.

Germline V gene sequence: CDR1 SQVTM, CDR2 ANQGSEA. The CDR3 has 13 amino acids. Trimming removed 7 bases from V and 5 bases from J, with 18 bases in between. This clonotype was seen only a few times. The antigen remains undetermined. As for time point: patch test 2, 6 weeks after DPC sensitization. Treatment denoted: therapeutic diphenylcyclopropenone sensitization with weekly scalp DPC. Each CDR3 protein is one row after TCRdb ran MiXCR on the RACE reads. The sample shows approximately 97,000 distinct CDR3 sequences, around 10% of them seen only once. This clonotype was obtained from a woman aged 40 to 50 with alopecia areata. Some clones in this sample may be carry-over from other donors' samples. This chain uses TRBV29-1 with TRBJ2-7; D is perhaps TRBD1 (5 bases). Sequencing used whole blood, obtained in connection with sensitization to the hapten diphenylcyclopropenone (DPC). CDR3 sequence reads: CSAAVGQGNEQYF. The DNA of the CDR3 is TGCAGCGCCGCGGTAGGGCAGGGCAACGAGCAGTACTTC.